The following is a T cell receptor beta chain sequence with its context. Antigen specificity is unknown. Here immunoSEQ multiplex PCR was the method, and the copy in TCRdb shows in-frame clones only, minus some. The sample consists of 55,000 to 80,000 clones, roughly four fifths of them appearing once. The CDR3 sequence is 15 residues long. The V gene end was trimmed by 2 bases and the J gene end by 8 bases; junction bases not matched to a gene: 8. Germline assignment: CDR1 SGHRS and CDR2 YFSETQ. These data belong to a study of OX40 agonist ivuxolimab in advanced cancers. General observations from the study: Those patients achieving a partial response at 0.1-3.0 mg/kg showed among the lowest clonal expansion. Among expanded peripheral T cells, antigen specificity went undetermined.

The sequence was collected from an adult with an advanced solid tumor such as melanoma, head and neck, liver or kidney cancer. The chain uses TRBV5-1 and TRBJ2-4; 9 nucleotides line up with TRBD1. This sample comprised CD4+ or CD8+ T cells sorted from blood, obtained in a trial of the OX40 agonist ivuxolimab. CDR3 sequence: CASSLTGTGLDIQYF. The CDR3 region has the DNA TGCGCCAGCAGCTTAACCGGGACAGGGTTGGACATTCAGTACTTC.